These 11 T cell receptor beta chains came from one sample sequenced in a study of shared clonotypes between healthy human individuals. The protocol was immunoSEQ multiplex PCR, while the TCRdb copy is restricted to in-frame clones and leaves out a portion. The table records about half a million clones, approximately 85% of them present only once. Sequencing was performed on PBMCs. These receptors were obtained from a woman in her forties in good health. Some clones in this sample may be carry-over from other donors' samples.

This clone has just one count. The V call is TRBV4-2, the J call TRBJ2-3; 13 bases match TRBD2. With 1 base clipped from V and 0 bases from J, the junction kept 1 base outside the gene matches. This CDR3 comprises 17 residues. Germline CDR1 LGHNA, CDR2 YNFKEQ. Written as DNA, the CDR3 is TGTGCCAGCAGCCAAGCACTAGCGGGAGGGAGCACAGATACGCAGTATTTT. Encoded protein: CASSQALAGGSTDTQYF.

V usage is TRBV29-1 and J usage is TRBJ1-1; tentative D call: TRBD1 (6 bases). The V end was cut by 7 bases, the J end by 5 bases, with 14 bases between. The CDR3 contains 12 residues. Germline lookup yields CDR1 SQVTM and CDR2 ANQGSEA. CDR3 amino acids: CSGEIGGTEAFF. DNA of the CDR3: TGCAGCGGGGAGATAGGGGGAACTGAAGCTTTCTTT.

This clone was seen many times. The chain carries TRBV6-1 and TRBJ1-1; D uncertain. The CDR3 runs 15 residues. The germline V gene has CDR1 MNHNS and CDR2 SASEGT. V was trimmed by 0 bases and J by 5 bases, leaving 13 bases between them. This chain's CDR3 is CASSEAQEGGTEAFF. CDR3 coding DNA: TGTGCCAGCAGTGAAGCGCAGGAGGGAGGGACTGAAGCTTTCTTT.

The chain uses TRBV6-5 and TRBJ1-6; 8 bases fit TRBD1. The CDR3 spans 14 residues. V was clipped by 5 bases and J by 7 bases; unmatched bases: 4. Germline CDR1 MNHEY, CDR2 SVGAGI. CDR3 region: CASSPQGANSPLHF. For the CDR3, the DNA is TGTGCCAGCAGTCCTCAGGGGGCAAATTCACCCCTCCACTTT.

A word on this clone: Germline is not matched at one junction end, which may reflect a read error. The chain joins TRBV5-4 to TRBJ2-4, with 11 bases identical to TRBD1. The length of the CDR3 is 14 residues. The germline CDR1 and CDR2 sequences are SGHNT and YYREEE (reference sequence). The CDR3, as DNA: TGTGCCAGCAGCTTGGTCGGGACAGGGGGAGTAGAGGACTTC. Its translation is CASSLVGTGGVEDF.

This clone was seen more than once but under ten times. The rearrangement joins TRBV29-1 to TRBJ1-2; D is unresolved. Germline V gives CDR1 SQVTM, CDR2 ANQGSEA. The CDR3 is made up of 8 amino acids. The germline V and J ends were trimmed by 3 bases and 7 bases, with 0 bases remaining between them. The CDR3 protein is CSVDGYTF. The CDR3 bases are TGCAGCGTTGATGGCTACACCTTC. Based on the CDR3 plus reference TRBV29-1 and TRBJ1-2, the full variable domain is SAVISQKPSRDICQRGTSLTIQCQVDSQVTMMFWYRQQPGQSLTLIATANQGSEATYESGFVIDKFPISRPNLTFSTLTVSNMSPEDSSIYLCSVDGYTFGSGTRLTVV.

The chain has TRBV27 and TRBJ2-1; a weak D match, TRBD2 (7 bases). V was pared by 0 bases and J by 4 bases, with 16 bases between. The CDR3 contains 17 residues. CDR1 is MNHEY, CDR2 SMNVEV, per germline (reference sequence). Written as DNA, the CDR3 is TGTGCCAGCAGTTTATCCGGACAGCGGGAACTTTACAATGAGCAGTTCTTC. Amino acid sequence: CASSLSGQRELYNEQFF.

V and J are TRBV7-9 and TRBJ2-7; 9 nucleotides match TRBD2. The germline gives CDR1 SEHNR, CDR2 FQNEAQ (reference sequence). The CDR3 contains 14 residues. With 6 bases clipped from V and 6 bases from J, the junction kept 9 bases outside the gene matches. The CDR3 reads CASRRSGSGSEQYF. CDR3 DNA sequence: TGTGCCAGCAGACGTAGCGGGAGCGGGTCCGAGCAGTACTTC. Supplemented by reference TRBV7-9 and TRBJ2-7, the full variable domain reads DTGVSQNPRHKITKRGQNVTFRCDPISEHNRLYWYRQTLGQGPEFLTYFQNEAQLEKSRLLSDRFSAERPKGSFSTLEIQRTEQGDSAMYLCASRRSGSGSEQYFGPGTRLTVT.

CDR3 DNA sequence: TGCGCCAGCAGCAGCAGGGGGTCAGAGACCCAGTACTTC. This encodes CASSSRGSETQYF. The rearrangement joins TRBV5-1 to TRBJ2-5; 7 bases are a match to TRBD1. Trimming at V came to 4 bases and at J to 4 bases, leaving 4 bases not matched to a gene. CDR3 length: 13 amino acids. Germline values: CDR1 SGHRS, CDR2 YFSETQ.

V gene TRBV11-2 combines with J gene TRBJ1-5; TRBD1 agrees at 8 bases. The germline gives CDR1 SGHAT, CDR2 FQNNGV. With 2 bases clipped from V and 3 bases from J, the junction kept 6 bases outside the gene matches. CDR3 length: 16 residues. CDR3 region: CASSLRGQGANQPQHF. CDR3 sequence (DNA): TGTGCCAGCAGCTTAAGGGGGCAGGGGGCCAATCAGCCCCAGCATTTT. The complete variable domain, with remaining parts taken from reference TRBV11-2 and TRBJ1-5, reads EAGVAQSPRYKIIEKRQSVAFWCNPISGHATLYWYQQILGQGPKLLIQFQNNGVVDDSQLPKDRFSAERLKGVDSTLKIQPAKLEDSAVYLCASSLRGQGANQPQHFGDGTRLSIL.

This rearrangement joins TRBV6-1 to TRBJ2-1; either TRBD1 or TRBD2 may supply D (6 bases each). The CDR3 runs 14 residues. The germline gives CDR1 MNHNS, CDR2 SASEGT. V lost 3 bases, J lost 4 bases, and 10 bases lay in between. CDR3 sequence (DNA): TGTGCCAGCAGTGAGGAGGGGACATACAATGAGCAGTTCTTC. Translation gives CASSEEGTYNEQFF.